What follows are 9 T cell receptor beta chains derived from one specimen sequenced in a study of blood T cell repertoires in COVID-19. Libraries were prepared by immunoSEQ multiplex PCR; TCRdb keeps only in-frame clonotypes and omits some of them. Among hundreds of thousands of clones listed, roughly 80% were seen once. The sample consisted of PBMCs or T cells enriched from blood (not recorded which). Receptors were obtained from a man aged 35 to 55 who had been exposed to COVID-19.

This clone was observed a few times. This chain connects TRBV4-1 to TRBJ2-7; weak D call: TRBD2 (6 bases). Germline CDR1 and CDR2: MGHRA and YSYEKL. The CDR3 runs to 13 residues. Trimming removed 2 bases from V and 3 bases from J, with 8 bases in between. Here the CDR3 DNA reads TGCGCCAGCAGCCAACTGACTAGCTACGAGCAGTACTTC. Its translation: CASSQLTSYEQYF.

This chain joins TRBV29-1 and TRBJ1-2; 8 positions match TRBD1. The junction had 4 bases not matched to a gene; V was cut back by 3 bases and J by 7 bases. The CDR3 covers 12 residues. CDR1 SQVTM and CDR2 ANQGSEA come from the germline V gene. The CDR3 DNA follows: TGCAGCGTTGAGACAGGGGTATCTGGCTACACCTTC. Protein product: CSVETGVSGYTF.

V usage is TRBV5-1 and J usage is TRBJ1-1; possible D gene TRBD1, 6 bases. This CDR3 is built from 13 residues. The V gene's germline CDR1 is SGHRS and CDR2 YFSETQ. Trimming shortened V by 3 bases and J by 6 bases, and 12 bases separated the two germline ends. The CDR3: CASSSAQGSEAFF. In DNA form, the CDR3 reads TGCGCCAGCAGCTCAGCCCAGGGGTCTGAAGCTTTCTTT.

The V gene is TRBV20-1, the J gene TRBJ1-1; tentative D call: TRBD1 (5 bases). The length of the CDR3 is 11 residues. Looked up from germline, CDR1 is DFQATT and CDR2 is SNEGSKA (reference sequence). V gave up 6 bases and J gave up 6 bases, with 11 bases separating them. CDR3 sequence: CSATRQPEAFF. The CDR3 DNA is TGCAGTGCCACCAGACAGCCTGAAGCTTTCTTT.

At least ten counts were recorded for this clone. The J gene is TRBJ2-7, the V gene TRBV7-8; tentative D call: TRBD2 (6 bases). V lost 7 bases and J 3 bases, leaving 22 bases between the germline ends. Germline V gives CDR1 SGHVS, CDR2 FQNEAQ. CDR3 size: 16 residues. CDR3 protein: CASTLGGGRFFYEQYF. The CDR3, as DNA: TGTGCCAGCACCTTGGGGGGAGGCCGCTTTTTCTACGAGCAGTACTTC.

Notes on this clone: Compared with germline, one end of the junction differs, possibly owing to a read error. The chain has TRBV3-1 (or the pseudogene TRBV3-2) and TRBJ1-1; 7 bases are a match to TRBD1. CDR1 LGHDT and CDR2 YNNKEL come from the germline V gene (reference sequence). The CDR3 consists of 14 residues. The CDR3 nucleotides read TGTGCCAGCAGCCAAGATCCGTTCTCGGACAGGCAGATATTT. Translating it yields CASSQDPFSDRQIF.

A few counts support this clone. V usage is TRBV3-1 (or the pseudogene TRBV3-2) and J usage is TRBJ2-1; the match to TRBD2 covers 10 bases. The germline CDR1 and CDR2 sequences are LGHDT and YNNKEL (reference sequence). V lost 0 bases to trimming and J lost 15 bases; unmatched junction nucleotides: 8. CDR3 length: 14 residues. The CDR3 loop is CASSQDSQTSGSFF. Here the CDR3 DNA reads TGTGCCAGCAGCCAAGACAGCCAGACTAGCGGGTCGTTCTTC.

The rearrangement joins TRBV30 to TRBJ2-3; 9 bases are shared with TRBD2. Germline V gene sequence: CDR1 GTSNPN, CDR2 SVGIG (reference sequence). Trimming at V came to 1 base and at J to 2 bases, leaving 7 bases not matched to a gene. This CDR3 is 16 amino acids long. The CDR3 loop is CAWSAGLALPTDTQYF. The CDR3 coding sequence is TGTGCCTGGAGTGCGGGACTAGCTTTACCCACAGATACGCAGTATTTT. Complete variable domain (other parts from reference TRBV30 and TRBJ2-3): SQTIHQWPATLVQPVGSPLSLECTVEGTSNPNLYWYRQAAGRGLQLLFYSVGIGQISSEVPQNLSASRPQDRQFILSSKKLLLSDSGFYLCAWSAGLALPTDTQYFGPGTRLTVL.

This chain joins TRBV4-1 and TRBJ1-5, with a tentative D call TRBD1 (6 bases). Germline lookup yields CDR1 MGHRA and CDR2 YSYEKL. V was pared by 3 bases and J by 3 bases, with 9 bases between. The CDR3 is 14 amino acids. In DNA, the CDR3 is TGCGCCAGCAGCCACCGGGACAACAATCAGCCCCAGCATTTT. This gives the protein CASSHRDNNQPQHF.